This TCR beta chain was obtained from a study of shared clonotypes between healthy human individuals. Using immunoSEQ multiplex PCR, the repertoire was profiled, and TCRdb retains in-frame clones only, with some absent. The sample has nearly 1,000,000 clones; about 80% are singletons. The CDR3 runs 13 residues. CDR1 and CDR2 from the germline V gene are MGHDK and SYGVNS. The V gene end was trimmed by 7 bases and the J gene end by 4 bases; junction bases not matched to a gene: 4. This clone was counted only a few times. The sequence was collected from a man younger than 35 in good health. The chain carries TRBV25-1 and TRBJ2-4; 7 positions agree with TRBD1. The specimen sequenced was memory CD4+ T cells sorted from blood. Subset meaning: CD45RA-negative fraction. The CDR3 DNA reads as TGTGCCAGCACGGGGACAGAGAAAAACATTCAGTACTTC. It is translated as CASTGTEKNIQYF.